Detailed here is one TCR beta chain. The sample comes from a study of cytomegalovirus exposure and HLA in healthy donors. Primers: 60 Vbeta forward and 13 Jbeta reverse. This table comes from immunoSEQ multiplex PCR, and its TCRdb copy is limited to in-frame clones, with some not included. The sample yields about 150,000 clones, 73% seen once. The source of this sequence is a woman between 18 and 29 years old in good health and CMV-seropositive. The source material was PBMCs.

DNA of the CDR3: TGTGCCATCAGTGAGGATCAGGGTTATGGCTACACCTTC. Translation: CAISEDQGYGYTF. V gene TRBV10-3 combines with J gene TRBJ1-2; maybe TRBD1 (5 bases). V dropped 2 bases and J dropped 5 bases, with 9 bases sitting between them. The germline V gene encodes CDR1 ENHRY and CDR2 SYGVKD. The CDR3 is 13 residues long.